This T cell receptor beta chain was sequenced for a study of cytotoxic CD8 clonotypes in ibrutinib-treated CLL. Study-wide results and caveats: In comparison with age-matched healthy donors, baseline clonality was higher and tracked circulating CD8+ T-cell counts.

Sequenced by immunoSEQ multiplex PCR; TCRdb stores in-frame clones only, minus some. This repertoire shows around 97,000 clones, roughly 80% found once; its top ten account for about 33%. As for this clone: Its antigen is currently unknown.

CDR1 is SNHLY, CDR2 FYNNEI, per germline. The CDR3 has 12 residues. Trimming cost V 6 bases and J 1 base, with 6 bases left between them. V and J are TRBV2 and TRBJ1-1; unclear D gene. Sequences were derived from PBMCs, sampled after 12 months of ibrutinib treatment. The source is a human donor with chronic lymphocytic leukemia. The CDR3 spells CASSWGNTEAFF. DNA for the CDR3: TGTGCCAGCAGCTGGGGGAACACTGAAGCTTTCTTT.